This T cell receptor beta chain was sequenced for a study of cytomegalovirus exposure and HLA in healthy donors. 60 Vbeta and 13 Jbeta primers were used in PCR. Some clones are missing from TCRdb's copy, which holds only in-frame ones; the method was immunoSEQ multiplex PCR. The table shows about 130,000 clones, with 70% to 85% occurring only once. Whole-study results and caveats: HLA restriction was apparent for most CMV-associated TCR beta chains in a later analysis.

A note on this clone: The antigen remains unidentified.

The CDR3 length is 15 residues. From germline, CDR1 is SGHRS and CDR2 YFSETQ. Trimming cost V 4 bases and J 1 base, with 11 bases left between them. This TCR was recovered from a man in his fifties in good health and CMV-seronegative. Sequenced sample: PBMCs. The rearrangement joins TRBV5-1 to TRBJ2-2; unclear D gene. The CDR3 DNA sequence: TGCGCCAGCAGCACCGGGTCTAAGAACACCGGGGAGCTGTTTTTT. Residues: CASSTGSKNTGELFF. The whole variable domain, remainder taken from reference TRBV5-1 and TRBJ2-2, is KAGVTQTPRYLIKTRGQQVTLSCSPISGHRSVSWYQQTPGQGLQFLFEYFSETQRNKGNFPGRFSGRQFSNSRSEMNVSTLELGDSALYLCASSTGSKNTGELFFGEGSRLTVL.